This TCR beta chain was captured in a study of human T cells and chemical hapten exposure. Time point in this sample: patch test 1, 2 weeks after DPC sensitization. The sample's treatment: therapeutic diphenylcyclopropenone sensitization with weekly scalp DPC. CDR3 length: 18 residues. Per germline, CDR1 SGHVS and CDR2 FQNEAQ. The junction had 14 bases not matched to a gene; V was cut back by 4 bases and J by 4 bases. The library attached unique molecular identifiers to individual cDNA molecules. Original processing methods: Sample TCR totals centred on a median of 95,638, ranging about 20,000 to 700,000. TCRdb reanalysed the RACE reads using MiXCR and keeps one entry per CDR3 protein. The authors' filters were not applied to this entry. Seen here are fewer than 100,000 distinct CDR3 sequences, approximately 12% observed once, and the top ten hold 3.5%. At least ten counts were recorded for this clonotype.

The material sequenced was whole blood, taken in connection with sensitization to the hapten diphenylcyclopropenone (DPC). The receptor was isolated from an older woman with alopecia areata. Some clones in this sample may be carry-over from other donors' samples. V and J are TRBV7-8 and TRBJ2-1, with 9 bases matching TRBD1. The CDR3: CASSSLTLRTGVYNEQFF. CDR3 nucleotides: TGTGCCAGCAGCTCCTTAACCCTGAGGACAGGGGTATACAATGAGCAGTTCTTC.